Presented here are 27 T cell receptor beta chains from one specimen sequenced in a study of T-cell reconstitution after alpha-beta-depleted transplantation in children. The library targeted TCRbeta and was prepared with unique molecular identifiers. TCRdb redid the calling of the PCR reads with MiXCR, one entry per CDR3 protein. The profile shows around 80,000 distinct CDR3 sequences, less than 20% of them singletons. The sequencing used PBMCs, mostly from graft donor cells, collected 360 days after TCRalphabeta/CD19-depleted stem cell transplant. The receptor set was obtained from a male patient under 10 years old who had a stem cell transplant for acute lymphoblastic leukemia, so the T cells may come from the graft donor.

The chain uses TRBV5-6 and TRBJ2-1, with 7 nucleotides matching TRBD2. CDR1 and CDR2 from the germline V gene are SGHDT and YYEEEE. This CDR3 contains 15 residues. Trimming removed 1 base from V and 3 bases from J; junction bases left unmatched: 4. Written as DNA, the CDR3 is TGTGCCAGCAGCTTGAGGGCGGGAGTCTACAATGAGCAGTTCTTC. Translation: CASSLRAGVYNEQFF.

The chain joins TRBV5-8 to TRBJ2-3; D might be TRBD2 (6 bases). The CDR3 runs 16 residues. From germline, CDR1 is SGHTS and CDR2 YDEGEE. Trimming removed 4 bases from V and 0 bases from J, with 15 bases in between. The CDR3 sequence: CASSPGLTSSTDTQYF. The CDR3 nucleotides are TGTGCCAGCAGCCCCGGACTAACCAGTAGCACAGATACGCAGTATTTT.

This clonotype was seen a few times. V is TRBV20-1 and J is TRBJ2-5; D perhaps matches TRBD1 (5 bases). Per germline, CDR1 DFQATT and CDR2 SNEGSKA (reference sequence). V lost 1 base to trimming and J lost 5 bases, with 11 bases between them. The CDR3 consists of 13 residues. CDR3 loop: CSARAAGLETQYF. DNA for the CDR3: TGCAGTGCTAGAGCGGCAGGGCTTGAGACCCAGTACTTC.

This clonotype was recorded many times. This rearrangement joins TRBV12-3 or TRBV12-4 to TRBJ2-2; weak D call: TRBD2 (6 bases). Trimming pared 5 bases from V and 7 bases from J, leaving 17 bases between. CDR3 length: 15 amino acids. CDR3 DNA sequence: TGTGCCAGCAGTAACCACTTTGTGGGGGGCGGGGAGCTGTTTTTT. This sequence encodes CASSNHFVGGGELFF.

This rearrangement joins TRBV6-5 to TRBJ2-7; 9 bases line up with TRBD2. The V gene end was trimmed by 5 bases and the J gene end by 6 bases; junction bases not matched to a gene: 14. This CDR3 contains 16 residues. CDR1 MNHEY and CDR2 SVGAGI come from the germline V gene. The CDR3 reads CASSRQGGRVVREQYF. CDR3 nucleotide sequence: TGTGCCAGCAGTAGACAGGGCGGGAGGGTAGTTCGCGAGCAGTACTTC.

The chain couples TRBV9 to TRBJ2-3, with D maybe TRBD1 (5 bases). CDR3 length equals 15 residues. CDR1 and CDR2 from the germline V gene are SGDLS and YYNGEE. Trimming stripped 3 bases from V and 0 bases from J, with 11 bases between. Written as DNA, the CDR3 is TGTGCCAGCAGCGGCAGGGTTTTTAGCACAGATACGCAGTATTTT. Translation gives CASSGRVFSTDTQYF.

This sequence joins TRBV11-2 and TRBJ2-1; possible D gene TRBD2, 6 bases. V was cut by 0 bases and J by 16 bases, with 13 bases left in between. Germline V gene data show CDR1 as SGHAT and CDR2 as FQNNGV. The CDR3 totals 12 residues. The CDR3: CASSLEAGRGFF. The CDR3 DNA sequence: TGTGCCAGCAGCTTAGAAGCCGGGAGAGGATTCTTC.

This clonotype was recorded at least ten times. This chain joins TRBV7-9 and TRBJ1-6, with TRBD1 identical over 7 bases. V gave up 2 bases and J gave up 7 bases; unmatched junction bases: 8. There are 16 residues in the CDR3. The germline V gene encodes CDR1 SEHNR and CDR2 FQNEAQ (reference sequence). The CDR3 region has the DNA TGTGCCAGCAGCTTATCCCCGACAGGGTGGAATTCACCCCTCCACTTT. Its translation is CASSLSPTGWNSPLHF.

The rearrangement uses TRBV5-1 and TRBJ2-7, with TRBD1 identical over 9 bases. The CDR3 runs 15 residues. V gave up 0 bases and J gave up 3 bases; unmatched junction bases: 4. CDR1 SGHRS and CDR2 YFSETQ come from the germline V gene. CDR3 sequence reads: CASSLGRQGVYEQYF. The CDR3 nucleotides read TGCGCCAGCAGCTTGGGGAGACAGGGGGTCTACGAGCAGTACTTC.

In its sample, this clonotype was seen a few times. The chain is built from TRBV11-2 and TRBJ2-3; D remains ambiguous. Germline CDR1 is SGHAT and CDR2 is FQNNGV. V was pared by 1 base and J by 4 bases, with 9 bases between. The CDR3 is 14 residues long. The CDR3 DNA is TGTGCCAGCAGCTTAGTATGGGCCCCAGATACGCAGTATTTT. It codes for CASSLVWAPDTQYF.

A few counts support this clonotype. The CDR3 DNA reads TGTGCCAGCAACACCCTTGAACTAGCGGCTTCCTACGAGCAGTACTTC. Its translation is CASNTLELAASYEQYF. V and J are TRBV6-1 and TRBJ2-7; 8 nucleotides align to TRBD2. The CDR3 sequence is 16 residues long. V lost 7 bases to trimming and J lost 1 base; unmatched junction nucleotides: 12. Germline CDR1 and CDR2: MNHNS and SASEGT.

DNA of the CDR3: TGCGCCAGCAGCCTCGGGACAGGGTACTATGGCTACACCTTC. Its translation is CASSLGTGYYGYTF. V is TRBV5-1 and J is TRBJ1-2; 9 positions match TRBD1. The CDR3 extends over 14 amino acids. Trimming cost V 4 bases and J 3 bases; bases outside gene matches: 4. CDR1 and CDR2 (germline): SGHRS, YFSETQ.

The CDR3 reads CASSFGLARDDGTQETQYF. In DNA form, the CDR3 reads TGTGCCAGCAGTTTTGGGCTAGCGAGAGATGACGGGACCCAAGAGACCCAGTACTTC. The chain carries TRBV12-3 or TRBV12-4 and TRBJ2-5, with a weak D call TRBD2 (6 bases). V shed 3 bases and J shed 1 base, with 24 bases lying between them. There are 19 residues in the CDR3.

This clonotype was observed a few times. The chain recombines TRBV4-2 with TRBJ2-1, with D possibly matching TRBD2 (6 bases). Germline CDR1 reads LGHNA; CDR2 reads YNFKEQ. The CDR3 runs to 17 residues. V was pared by 0 bases and J by 1 base, with 13 bases between. The CDR3 here is CASSQDPPSASYNEQFF. The CDR3 coding sequence is TGTGCCAGCAGCCAAGATCCCCCTAGCGCATCCTACAATGAGCAGTTCTTC.

V gene TRBV5-1 combines with J gene TRBJ2-7; D remains unclear. Trimming pared 2 bases from V and 0 bases from J, leaving 12 bases between. Germline V lookup: CDR1 SGHRS, CDR2 YFSETQ. CDR3 length: 15 residues. The CDR3 DNA follows: TGCGCCAGCAGCTTTCTCAGTCGGACCTCCTACGAGCAGTACTTC. The encoded protein is CASSFLSRTSYEQYF. Full variable domain (outside the CDR3, taken from reference TRBV5-1 and TRBJ2-7): KAGVTQTPRYLIKTRGQQVTLSCSPISGHRSVSWYQQTPGQGLQFLFEYFSETQRNKGNFPGRFSGRQFSNSRSEMNVSTLELGDSALYLCASSFLSRTSYEQYFGPGTRLTVT.

The gene calls are TRBV5-5 and TRBJ2-7; D unresolved. The ends were cut back, 2 bases at V and 3 bases at J, with 9 bases in the middle. This CDR3 region has 13 residues. CDR1 and CDR2 from the germline V gene are SGHKS and YYEKEE (reference sequence). The CDR3 DNA is TGTGCCAGCAGCTTACCAGGCCGCTACGAGCAGTACTTC. Amino acid sequence: CASSLPGRYEQYF.

This clonotype occurred a few times. The chain employs TRBV6-1 and TRBJ2-4; a weak D match, TRBD1 (5 bases). With 4 bases removed from V and 0 bases from J, the gap between germline ends came to 7 bases. CDR1 is MNHNS and CDR2 is SASEGT in the germline V gene. CDR3 length: 14 residues. This CDR3 reads CASSGQKAKNIQYF. CDR3 DNA sequence: TGTGCCAGCAGTGGACAGAAAGCCAAAAACATTCAGTACTTC.

This clonotype has just a few counts. The chain carries TRBV15 and TRBJ2-7, with 15 bases fitting TRBD2. V was pared by 1 base and J by 6 bases, with 1 base of the junction left unmatched. CDR3 size: 15 residues. Germline assignment: CDR1 LNHNV and CDR2 YYDKDF (reference sequence). In DNA, the CDR3 is TGTGCCACCAGCAGAGTGGGACTAGCGGGGGGCGAGCAGTACTTC. Translation: CATSRVGLAGGEQYF.

This clonotype was detected a few times. CDR3 DNA: TGTGCCAGCAGTTTTACCACGGCCCACGAGCAGTACTTC. This codes for CASSFTTAHEQYF. The gene calls are TRBV12-3 or TRBV12-4 and TRBJ2-7; D is undetermined. V lost 3 bases, J lost 5 bases, and 11 bases lay in between. This CDR3 is built from 13 residues.

This sequence joins TRBV27 and TRBJ2-1, with a possible D match to TRBD1 (5 bases). This CDR3 has 15 amino acids. Between the trimmed V and J ends, which lost 1 base and 1 base, there was a span of 8 bases. Germline V lookup: CDR1 MNHEY, CDR2 SMNVEV (reference sequence). The CDR3 DNA is TGTGCCAGCAGTTTATGGCAGGGTTCCTACAATGAGCAGTTCTTC. This codes for CASSLWQGSYNEQFF.

This clonotype was observed a few times. The chain has TRBV19 and TRBJ2-1; D gene uncertain. Germline-derived CDR1 and CDR2 are LNHDA and SQIVND (reference sequence). The CDR3 has 13 residues. Trimming took off 8 bases at V and 9 bases at J, with 17 bases between the two ends. Here the CDR3 DNA reads TGTGCCAGTTCGACTCCCCCACGGGCTGAGCAGTTCTTC. Amino acids: CASSTPPRAEQFF.

The chain couples TRBV19 to TRBJ1-1, with a possible D match to TRBD1 (6 bases). This CDR3 has 15 residues. Per germline, CDR1 LNHDA and CDR2 SQIVND (reference sequence). Between the trimmed V and J ends, which lost 3 bases and 12 bases, there was a span of 23 bases. The CDR3, as DNA: TGTGCCAGTAGTATGTTTCCCCGGGGGGCCTTTGACACTTTCTTT. Amino acid sequence: CASSMFPRGAFDTFF.

This chain uses TRBV7-9 with TRBJ1-6, with TRBD1 matching over 9 bases. V dropped 3 bases and J dropped 13; count of bases not matched to a gene: 10. Germline values: CDR1 SEHNR, CDR2 FQNEAQ (reference sequence). The CDR3 is made up of 15 amino acids. The CDR3 DNA is TGTGCCAGCAGCTTTTCCGGGACAGGGATAACCCCCCTCCACTTT. The encoded protein is CASSFSGTGITPLHF. The whole variable domain, remainder taken from reference TRBV7-9 and TRBJ1-6, is DTGVSQNPRHKITKRGQNVTFRCDPISEHNRLYWYRQTLGQGPEFLTYFQNEAQLEKSRLLSDRFSAERPKGSFSTLEIQRTEQGDSAMYLCASSFSGTGITPLHFGNGTRLTVT.

This rearrangement joins TRBV3-1 to TRBJ2-3; D call uncertain. The CDR3 extends over 16 amino acids. Germline assignment: CDR1 LGHDT and CDR2 YNNKEL (reference sequence). Trimming shortened V by 4 bases and J by 4 bases, and 18 bases separated the two germline ends. The CDR3 protein is CASSPRLDPAPDTQYF. In DNA, the CDR3 is TGTGCCAGCAGCCCTCGCCTAGACCCTGCTCCAGATACGCAGTATTTT.

The rearrangement joins TRBV5-5 to TRBJ1-2; the D gene is possibly TRBD1 (5 bases). Trimming removed 4 bases at V and 0 bases at J, with 13 bases between. CDR1 and CDR2 (germline): SGHKS, YYEKEE (reference sequence). CDR3 length equals 15 residues. This CDR3 is CASSVTGSANYGYTF. CDR3 sequence (DNA): TGTGCCAGCAGCGTCACAGGCTCAGCTAACTATGGCTACACCTTC.

This clonotype was picked up a small number of times. The V call is TRBV6-5, the J call TRBJ1-5; D gene uncertain. The CDR3 is made up of 14 amino acids. The V end lost 4 bases, the J end lost 5 bases, and 12 bases lay between the germline ends. Germline V lookup: CDR1 MNHEY, CDR2 SVGAGI. CDR3 coding DNA: TGTGCCAGCAGTTCCACAGCGCTCTATCAGCCCCAGCATTTT. It specifies CASSSTALYQPQHF.

This clonotype was seen many times. The rearrangement links TRBV5-1 to TRBJ2-3; 8 nucleotides align to TRBD1. Germline V gene sequence: CDR1 SGHRS, CDR2 YFSETQ. This CDR3 comprises 17 residues. Trimming removed 0 bases from V and 4 bases from J; junction bases left unmatched: 10. The CDR3 is CASSLGEGTGRSDTQYF. The CDR3 DNA sequence: TGCGCCAGCAGCTTGGGAGAAGGGACAGGAAGGTCAGATACGCAGTATTTT.